The following is a TCR beta chain sequence with its context. What it binds is not known. TCRdb keeps only in-frame clones here, not all; method: immunoSEQ multiplex PCR. The table records roughly 80,000 clones, roughly nine tenths of them present only once. These data belong to a study of OX40 agonist ivuxolimab in advanced cancers. General study points: Also present in some nonresponders was a low level of normalized T-cell clonal expansion.

The V and J ends lost 6 bases and 7 bases, in that order; junction bases with no gene match: 14. There are 17 residues in the CDR3. Germline CDR1 and CDR2: SNHLY and FYNNEI. The chain employs TRBV2 and TRBJ2-5; the match to TRBD2 covers 13 bases. The sequence derives from an adult with an advanced solid tumor such as melanoma, head and neck, liver or kidney cancer. The sample consisted of CD4+ or CD8+ T cells sorted from blood, taken in a trial of the OX40 agonist ivuxolimab. CDR3 DNA: TGTGCCAGCAGATACCGACTAGCGGGAGGAACTCGGGGGACCCAGTACTTC. Its translation is CASRYRLAGGTRGTQYF.